This is a list of T cell receptor beta chains from one sample in a study of radiotherapy plus CTLA-4 blockade in lung cancer. TCRdb's copy holds only in-frame clones and misses some; the assay was immunoSEQ multiplex PCR. The sample lists about 87,000 clones, approximately 86% occurring once. The sequences come from peripheral blood, collected from a patient treated with radiotherapy plus ipilimumab. The receptors were sampled from a human donor with non-small cell lung cancer that progressed on radiotherapy plus ipilimumab. CDR3s include the opening cysteine and the closing phenylalanine or tryptophan. A D gene is named only where the DNA matches it firmly. Rows give clone size only sometimes, using once, few, many, or a class for an expanded clone.

j_gene,abundance,v_gene,d_gene,CDR3aa,CDR3nt
TRBJ2-3,few,TRBV7-7,NA,CASSLAGGTDTQYF,TGTGCCAGCAGCTTAGCCGGGGGCACAGATACGCAGTATTTT
TRBJ2-7,NA,TRBV5-1,NA,CASSFLVGVLYEQYF,TGCGCCAGCAGCTTTTTAGTTGGGGTGCTCTACGAGCAGTACTTC
TRBJ2-5,NA,TRBV29-1,NA,CSGYADDQETQYF,TGCAGCGGGTATGCAGATGATCAAGAGACCCAGTACTTC
TRBJ1-4,NA,TRBV2,NA,CASSLSGEGKLFF,TGTGCCAGCAGTTTGTCAGGGGAGGGAAAACTGTTTTTT
TRBJ2-7,NA,TRBV5-1,NA,CASSLGQPPYEQYF,TGCGCCAGCAGCCTCGGACAGCCCCCCTACGAGCAGTACTTC
TRBJ2-1,few,TRBV10-3,NA,CAISDGTSVGNEQFF,TGTGCCATCAGTGACGGGACCTCGGTGGGCAATGAGCAGTTCTTC
TRBJ2-2,NA,TRBV7-9,TRBD1,CASSFAWRIGTGETGELFF,TGTGCCAGCAGCTTTGCTTGGCGAATAGGGACAGGGGAAACCGGGGAGCTGTTTTTT
TRBJ1-1,NA,TRBV7-9,NA,CASSLLGNTEAFF,TGTGCCAGCAGCTTACTAGGGAACACTGAAGCTTTCTTT
TRBJ2-7,NA,TRBV2,NA,CASSDDHGGRTSYEQYF,TGTGCCAGCAGCGATGACCACGGGGGGCGGACAAGCTACGAGCAGTACTTC
TRBJ2-7,few,TRBV7-3,NA,CASSRGTGSGYEQYF,TGTGCCAGCAGCCGGGGAACAGGGTCAGGGTACGAGCAGTACTTC
TRBJ1-4,NA,TRBV5-4,TRBD1,CASSPNRGDEKLFF,TGTGCCAGCAGCCCCAACAGGGGCGATGAAAAACTGTTTTTT
TRBJ1-2,NA,TRBV30,NA,CAWTTGPTEIYGYTF,TGTGCCTGGACCACGGGCCCCACCGAGATCTATGGCTACACCTTC
TRBJ2-4,NA,TRBV27,TRBD1,CASSRTGENIQYF,TGTGCCAGCAGTAGGACAGGGGAAAACATTCAGTACTTC
TRBJ2-7,NA,TRBV19,TRBD1,CASSRTGHEQYF,TGTGCCAGTAGTAGGACAGGCCACGAGCAGTACTTC
TRBJ1-2,NA,TRBV5-6,NA,CASSLWTDYGYTF,TGTGCCAGCAGCTTATGGACAGATTATGGCTACACCTTC
TRBJ1-1,few,TRBV5-1,TRBD1,CASSLQGAGNTEAFF,TGCGCCAGCAGCTTGCAGGGGGCCGGGAACACTGAAGCTTTCTTT
TRBJ2-2,NA,TRBV11-3,NA,CASRWGTGELFF,TGTGCCAGCAGGTGGGGGACCGGGGAGCTGTTTTTT
TRBJ1-2,NA,TRBV5-4,NA,CASTLRSSDGYTF,TGTGCCAGCACCCTCAGGAGCTCAGATGGCTACACCTTC
TRBJ2-3,NA,TRBV5-1,NA,CASSGTGDTQYF,TGCGCCAGCAGCGGGACCGGAGATACGCAGTATTTT
TRBJ2-5,NA,TRBV4-1,TRBD2,CASSRLAGGGGLAVETQYF,TGCGCCAGCAGCCGTCTCGCAGGAGGAGGCGGACTAGCGGTAGAGACCCAGTACTTC
TRBJ2-2,few,TRBV19,NA,CASSMALTTGELFF,TGTGCCAGTAGTATGGCACTTACCACCGGGGAGCTGTTTTTT
TRBJ1-5,NA,TRBV2,NA,CASSVPGRTNQPQHF,TGTGCCAGCAGTGTCCCCGGACGGACGAATCAGCCCCAGCATTTT
TRBJ1-1,NA,TRBV7-2,NA,CASSLILGNTEAFF,TGTGCCAGCAGCTTAATCCTGGGGAACACTGAAGCTTTCTTT
TRBJ1-2,NA,TRBV28,NA,CASRTGSGYTF,TGTGCCAGCAGAACAGGGTCTGGCTACACCTTC
TRBJ2-2,once,TRBV27,TRBD1,CASRDRGLLGELFF,TGTGCCAGCCGGGACAGGGGGCTTCTCGGGGAGCTGTTTTTT
TRBJ2-7,NA,TRBV2,NA,CASSLSIYEQYF,TGTGCCAGCAGTTTGTCAATCTACGAGCAGTACTTC
TRBJ1-2,NA,TRBV5-6,NA,CASSLTEDYGYTF,TGTGCCAGCAGCTTGACGGAAGACTATGGCTACACCTTC
TRBJ1-3,NA,TRBV15,NA,CATSRVGGSGNTIYF,TGTGCCACCAGCAGAGTTGGGGGGTCTGGAAACACCATATATTTT
TRBJ1-3,NA,TRBV7-8,NA,CASSQWGRSSGNTIYF,TGTGCCAGCAGCCAGTGGGGTCGGTCGTCTGGAAACACCATATATTTT
TRBJ1-6,NA,TRBV4-1,TRBD1,CASSQSGQGYNSPLHF,TGCGCCAGCAGCCAATCGGGACAGGGGTATAATTCACCCCTCCACTTT
TRBJ1-4,NA,TRBV7-9,NA,CASSLVGEKLFF,TGTGCCAGCAGCTTAGTGGGTGAAAAACTGTTTTTT
TRBJ1-4,NA,TRBV5-1,TRBD1,CASSPGTATNEKLFF,TGCGCCAGCAGCCCAGGGACAGCTACTAATGAAAAACTGTTTTTT
TRBJ2-7,NA,TRBV2,NA,CASTPKYEQYF,TGTGCCAGCACTCCCAAGTACGAGCAGTACTTC
TRBJ2-7,NA,TRBV27,NA,CASRRLRQQGAYEQYF,TGTGCCAGCAGACGACTCAGGCAGCAGGGAGCCTACGAGCAGTACTTC
TRBJ2-1,NA,TRBV27,TRBD2,CASSSGTSGRDEQFF,TGTGCCAGCAGCTCCGGGACTAGCGGGAGGGATGAGCAGTTCTTC
TRBJ2-2,NA,TRBV6-5,TRBD1,CASSYSDRAGELFF,TGTGCCAGCAGTTACTCGGACAGGGCCGGGGAGCTGTTTTTT
TRBJ2-7,NA,TRBV6-5,NA,CASTPPGQSYEQYF,TGTGCCAGCACCCCACCGGGGCAGAGCTACGAGCAGTACTTC
TRBJ2-2,NA,TRBV7-8,TRBD2,CASSLVAGGPPGELFF,TGTGCCAGCAGCTTAGTGGCGGGAGGCCCACCCGGGGAGCTGTTTTTT
TRBJ2-7,few,TRBV28,NA,CASSLRLSEQYF,TGTGCCAGCAGTTTACGACTATCCGAGCAGTACTTC
TRBJ2-4,NA,TRBV18,NA,CASSPPVSGAGGKNIQYF,TGTGCCAGCTCACCACCGGTTTCGGGGGCAGGGGGCAAAAACATTCAGTACTTC
TRBJ2-2,NA,TRBV5-4,NA,CASSFQLGDTGELFF,TGTGCCAGCAGCTTTCAATTAGGGGATACCGGGGAGCTGTTTTTT
TRBJ2-6,NA,TRBV7-8,NA,CASSPGASGANVLTF,TGTGCCAGCAGCCCCGGGGCGTCTGGGGCCAACGTCCTGACTTTC
TRBJ2-1,NA,TRBV9,TRBD2,CASGKREGPYNEQFF,TGTGCCAGTGGTAAGCGGGAGGGCCCCTACAATGAGCAGTTCTTC